The sequence of this TCR beta chain was determined in a study of blood T cell repertoires in COVID-19. Germline CDR1 and CDR2: SNHLY and FYNNEI. V was cut by 9 bases and J by 3 bases, with 14 bases left in between. The CDR3 contains 13 residues. The repertoire was sequenced with immunoSEQ multiplex PCR; TCRdb's copy has only in-frame clones and lacks some. The sample has 140,000 to 150,000 clones, approximately 80% seen once; the top ten hold about 10%. V and J are TRBV2 and TRBJ2-5; perhaps TRBD2 as D (5 bases). This TCR derives from a man between 60 and 70 years old with active or convalescent COVID-19. Sequencing input: peripheral blood. CDR3 nucleotide sequence: TGTGCCAGGGCATCGGGATCAGAAGAGACCCAGTACTTC. This gives the protein CARASGSEETQYF.